In this sample, the clone carrying this T cell receptor beta chain turned up once. The source of the sample is a study of blood T cell repertoires in COVID-19. Study context: There were acute and convalescent COVID-19 samples, and they came from the United States, Italy and Spain. T cells, B-cell-depleted T cells, or PBMCs supplied cDNA or gDNA.

Source study methods: Reference gene primer amplification in the assay estimated nucleated cell counts. Some clones are missing from TCRdb's copy, which holds only in-frame ones; the method was immunoSEQ multiplex PCR. V, J and clone size are those of that table, while D and trimming were read from the DNA. Altogether about 240,000 clones are present, around nine tenths being singletons, with the ten largest covering less than 8.5%. This CDR3 spans 18 amino acids. Per germline, CDR1 SGHRS and CDR2 YFSETQ. The V end lost 3 bases, the J end lost 1 base, and 22 bases lay between the germline ends. J is TRBJ1-2 and V is TRBV5-1; D ambiguous. Sequenced material: peripheral blood. The receptor was derived from a woman aged 70-85 years with active or convalescent COVID-19. The DNA for the CDR3 is TGCGCCAGCAGCTCAGACGGAAGAGACAAACGCATTAACTATGGCTACACCTTC. Translating it yields CASSSDGRDKRINYGYTF.